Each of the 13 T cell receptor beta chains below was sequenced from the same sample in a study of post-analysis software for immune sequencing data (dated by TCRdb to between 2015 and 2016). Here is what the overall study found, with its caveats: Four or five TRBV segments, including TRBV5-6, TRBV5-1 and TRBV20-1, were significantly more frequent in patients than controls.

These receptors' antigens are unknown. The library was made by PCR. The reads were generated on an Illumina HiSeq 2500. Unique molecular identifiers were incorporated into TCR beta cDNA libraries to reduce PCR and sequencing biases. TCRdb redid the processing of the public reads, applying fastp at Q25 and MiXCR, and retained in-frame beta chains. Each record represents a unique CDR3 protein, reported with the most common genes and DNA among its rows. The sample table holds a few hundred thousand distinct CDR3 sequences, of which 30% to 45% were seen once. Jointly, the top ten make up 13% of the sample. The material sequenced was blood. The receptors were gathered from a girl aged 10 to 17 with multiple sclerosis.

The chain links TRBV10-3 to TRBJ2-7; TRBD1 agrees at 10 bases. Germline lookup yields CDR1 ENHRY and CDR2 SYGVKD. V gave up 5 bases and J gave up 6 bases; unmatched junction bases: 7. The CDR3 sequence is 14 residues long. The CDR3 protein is CAISSGTGVREQYF. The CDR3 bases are TGTGCCATCAGTTCCGGGACAGGGGTCCGCGAGCAGTACTTC.

This CDR3 reads CASSLLPAGAGANVLTF. CDR3 nucleotides: TGCGCCAGCAGCTTGTTACCCGCCGGTGCTGGGGCCAACGTCCTGACTTTC. The chain is built from TRBV5-1 and TRBJ2-6; D call uncertain. The CDR3 length is 17 residues. CDR1 and CDR2 from the germline V gene are SGHRS and YFSETQ. Trimming removed 1 base at V and 2 bases at J, with 13 bases between.

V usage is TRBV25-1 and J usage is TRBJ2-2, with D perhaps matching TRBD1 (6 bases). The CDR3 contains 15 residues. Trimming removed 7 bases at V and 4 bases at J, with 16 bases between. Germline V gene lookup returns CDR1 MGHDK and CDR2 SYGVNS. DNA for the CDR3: TGTGCCAGCACCCCGACAGGCTATTCCACCGGGGAGCTGTTTTTT. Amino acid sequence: CASTPTGYSTGELFF.

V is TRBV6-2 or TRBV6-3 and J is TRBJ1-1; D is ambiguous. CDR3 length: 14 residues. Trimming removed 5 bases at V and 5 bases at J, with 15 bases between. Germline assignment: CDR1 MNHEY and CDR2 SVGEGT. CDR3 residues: CASSVEGSRTEAFF. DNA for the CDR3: TGTGCCAGCAGTGTTGAGGGTTCAAGGACTGAAGCTTTCTTT.

The CDR3 region is CASSWRLAGTLSLYEQYF. CDR3 coding DNA: TGTGCCAGCAGTTGGAGACTAGCGGGAACCTTAAGCCTCTACGAGCAGTACTTC. The chain has TRBV12-3 or TRBV12-4 and TRBJ2-7; 11 bases are a match to TRBD2. The CDR3 covers 18 residues. Losses at the gene ends were 4 bases for V and 3 bases for J; bases not matched to a gene: 14.

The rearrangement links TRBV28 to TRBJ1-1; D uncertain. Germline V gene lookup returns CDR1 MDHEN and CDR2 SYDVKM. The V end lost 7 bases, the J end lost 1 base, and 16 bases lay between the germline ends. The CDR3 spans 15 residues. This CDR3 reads CASKAGRRRNTEAFF. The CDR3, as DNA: TGTGCCAGCAAAGCAGGCCGTCGCAGGAACACTGAAGCTTTCTTT.

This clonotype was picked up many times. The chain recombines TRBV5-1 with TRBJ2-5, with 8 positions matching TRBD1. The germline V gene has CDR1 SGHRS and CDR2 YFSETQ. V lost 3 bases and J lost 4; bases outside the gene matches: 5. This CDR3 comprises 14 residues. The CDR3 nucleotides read TGCGCCAGCAGCTCGCAGGGGGCGGGAGAGACCCAGTACTTC. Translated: CASSSQGAGETQYF.

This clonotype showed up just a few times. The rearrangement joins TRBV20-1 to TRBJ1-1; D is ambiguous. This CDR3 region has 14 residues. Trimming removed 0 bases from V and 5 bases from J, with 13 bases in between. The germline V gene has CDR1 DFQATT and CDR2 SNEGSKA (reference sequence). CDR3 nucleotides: TGCAGTGCTAGAGATAGTAGGAGCTCGACTGAAGCTTTCTTT. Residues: CSARDSRSSTEAFF.

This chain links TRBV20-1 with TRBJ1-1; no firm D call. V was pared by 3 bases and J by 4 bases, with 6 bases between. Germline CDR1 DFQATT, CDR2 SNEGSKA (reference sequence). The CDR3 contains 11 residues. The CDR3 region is CSASQVTEAFF. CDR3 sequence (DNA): TGCAGTGCTAGTCAGGTCACTGAAGCTTTCTTT.

The CDR3 sequence: CASSPIASGFETQYF. CDR3 in DNA: TGTGCCAGCTCACCAATCGCATCTGGGTTTGAGACCCAGTACTTC. The V gene is TRBV18, the J gene TRBJ2-5; D call uncertain. Trimming stripped 2 bases from V and 5 bases from J, with 15 bases between. From germline, CDR1 is KGHSH and CDR2 LQKENI. The CDR3 extends over 15 amino acids.

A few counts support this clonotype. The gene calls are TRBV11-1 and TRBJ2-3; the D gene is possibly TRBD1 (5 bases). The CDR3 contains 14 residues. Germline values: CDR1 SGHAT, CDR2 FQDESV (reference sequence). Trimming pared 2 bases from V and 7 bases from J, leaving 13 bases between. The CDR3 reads CASSLRKQGNTQYF. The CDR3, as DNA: TGTGCCAGCAGCTTAAGGAAGCAGGGCAATACGCAGTATTTT.

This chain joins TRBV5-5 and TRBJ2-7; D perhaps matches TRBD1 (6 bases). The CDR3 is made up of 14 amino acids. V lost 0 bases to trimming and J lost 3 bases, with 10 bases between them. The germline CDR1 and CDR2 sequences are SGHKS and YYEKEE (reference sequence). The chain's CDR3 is CASSLEGVGYEQYF. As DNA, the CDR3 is TGTGCCAGCAGCTTGGAGGGGGTAGGCTACGAGCAGTACTTC.

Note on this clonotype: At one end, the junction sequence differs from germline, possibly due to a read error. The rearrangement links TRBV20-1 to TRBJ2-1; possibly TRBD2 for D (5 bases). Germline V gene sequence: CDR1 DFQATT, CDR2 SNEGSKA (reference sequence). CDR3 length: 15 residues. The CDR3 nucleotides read TGCAGTGCAACTCCCCTTGTGGGGAGATACAATGAGCGGTTCTTC. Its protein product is CSATPLVGRYNERFF.